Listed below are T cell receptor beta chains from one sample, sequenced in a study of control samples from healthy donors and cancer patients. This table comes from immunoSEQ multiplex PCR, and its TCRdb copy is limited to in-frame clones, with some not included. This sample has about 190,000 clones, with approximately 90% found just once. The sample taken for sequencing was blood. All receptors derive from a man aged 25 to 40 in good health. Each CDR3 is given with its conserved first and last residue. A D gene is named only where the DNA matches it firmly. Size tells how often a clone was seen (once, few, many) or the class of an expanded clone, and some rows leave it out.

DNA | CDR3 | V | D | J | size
TGCGCCAGCCGGGACGGGGTAGAGACTGAAGCTTTCTTT | CASRDGVETEAFF | TRBV10-2 | - | TRBJ1-1 | few
TGTGCCAGCAGCACACCTGGGGCGGGAAACACTGAAGCTTTCTTT | CASSTPGAGNTEAFF | TRBV7-9 | - | TRBJ1-1 | once
TGTGCCAGCAGCTCCCCGGACAGGAATTACGAGCAGTACTTC | CASSSPDRNYEQYF | TRBV7-6 | TRBD1 | TRBJ2-7 | -
TGTGCCAGTAGCCTTCCCGGGGGGAACACTGAAGCTTTCTTT | CASSLPGGNTEAFF | TRBV19 | - | TRBJ1-1 | -
TGTGCCAGCAGCCAAGGGGTGGGGGGACAGGGGGCCGGCTATGGCTACACCTTC | CASSQGVGGQGAGYGYTF | TRBV4-2 | TRBD1 | TRBJ1-2 | -
TGTGCCAGCTCACCGGAGAGGAACACTGAAGCTTTCTTT | CASSPERNTEAFF | TRBV18 | - | TRBJ1-1 | -
TGTGCCAGCCGATTCCACTCTGGAAACACCATATATTTT | CASRFHSGNTIYF | TRBV27 | - | TRBJ1-3 | -
TGTGCCAGCAGGCCAACCTTGGTTGGAAACACCATATATTTT | CASRPTLVGNTIYF | TRBV6-5 | - | TRBJ1-3 | -
TGTGCCGGACAGGGGGCTAATGAAAAACTGTTTTTT | CAGQGANEKLFF | TRBV7-9 | TRBD1 | TRBJ1-4 | -
TGTGCCAGCAGCTTAAGAGGGCAGGCGACGGAGACCCAGTACTTC | CASSLRGQATETQYF | TRBV7-3 | - | TRBJ2-5 | -
TGTGCCAGCAGTGACTCGCCAGGCTTTGGCTACACCTTC | CASSDSPGFGYTF | TRBV6-4 | - | TRBJ1-2 | once
TGTGCCAGCAGTTACTCGGGCCAAGCTAATGAAAAACTGTTTTTT | CASSYSGQANEKLFF | TRBV6-5 | - | TRBJ1-4 | -
TGTGCCAGCACCCAATCCGGCAGTGTGAACACTGAAGCTTTCTTT | CASTQSGSVNTEAFF | TRBV6-5 | - | TRBJ1-1 | -
TGTGCCAGCAGCTCAACCGGGACAGACCTTAACTATGGCTACACCTTC | CASSSTGTDLNYGYTF | TRBV7-9 | TRBD1 | TRBJ1-2 | -
TGTGCCAGCAGCCAAGATGGCGGACAGCCCAATGAGCAGTTCTTC | CASSQDGGQPNEQFF | TRBV3-1/TRBV3-2 | - | TRBJ2-1 | -
TGTGCCAGCAGTTTATCATCCCCCTACGAGCAGTACTTC | CASSLSSPYEQYF | TRBV27 | - | TRBJ2-7 | few
TGTGCCAGCAGCTCGACTGAAAAACTGTTTTTT | CASSSTEKLFF | TRBV6-6 | - | TRBJ1-4 | -
TGTGCCAGCAGTCCCCCGGCGACAGGGGAGAACACTGAAGCTTTCTTT | CASSPPATGENTEAFF | TRBV6-6 | TRBD1 | TRBJ1-1 | -
TGCGCCAGCAGCCAAAAGCTAGCTGGAGTGGATACGCAGTATTTT | CASSQKLAGVDTQYF | TRBV4-1 | - | TRBJ2-3 | -
TGTGCCACGTCTAACAAGGGGGGTGACTATGGCTACACCTTC | CATSNKGGDYGYTF | TRBV15 | - | TRBJ1-2 | -
TGCAGCGTTGGGTCCTACAATGAGCAGTTCTTC | CSVGSYNEQFF | TRBV29-1 | - | TRBJ2-1 | -
TGTGCCAGCAGCCCGGGACTCAGGATGGATGAAAAACTGTTTTTT | CASSPGLRMDEKLFF | TRBV4-2 | - | TRBJ1-4 | -
TGTGCCAGCAGTCCAGACAGGGGGCGAGGCTATGGCTACACCTTC | CASSPDRGRGYGYTF | TRBV6-5 | TRBD1 | TRBJ1-2 | once
TGTGCCTGGAGAGGACAGGGGAACACCGGGGAGCTGTTTTTT | CAWRGQGNTGELFF | TRBV30 | TRBD1 | TRBJ2-2 | -
TGTGCCAGCAGCCAAGAAGAAGCAAGCGGGGGCAATACGCAGTATTTT | CASSQEEASGGNTQYF | TRBV4-2 | TRBD2 | TRBJ2-3 | -
TGTGCCAGCAGTACCACAGGGAGCAATTCACCCCTCCACTTT | CASSTTGSNSPLHF | TRBV9 | - | TRBJ1-6 | -
TGTGCCAGCACAAGTCAGGGGTTCGATCAGCCCCAGCATTTT | CASTSQGFDQPQHF | TRBV2 | - | TRBJ1-5 | -
TGTGCCAGCAGCCCGGACAGGGGTGGATATGAGCAGTTCTTC | CASSPDRGGYEQFF | TRBV5-4 | TRBD1 | TRBJ2-1 | -
TGTGCCAGCAGCTTAACGAGGGGGTGGAACACTGAAGCTTTCTTT | CASSLTRGWNTEAFF | TRBV7-3 | - | TRBJ1-1 | -
TGTGCCTGGAGCCGAGGGAATGGCTACACCTTC | CAWSRGNGYTF | TRBV30 | - | TRBJ1-2 | once
TGTGCCAGCATCGAGGGAGGGGGTCGGTATGGCTACACCTTC | CASIEGGGRYGYTF | TRBV6-5 | - | TRBJ1-2 | -
TGCGCCAGCAGCCAGGGACAGAAAGCCTACGAGCAGTACTTC | CASSQGQKAYEQYF | TRBV4-1 | TRBD1 | TRBJ2-7 | once
TGTGCCAGCAGGCTAGGCGGCTACACCATATATTTT | CASRLGGYTIYF | TRBV14 | - | TRBJ1-3 | -
TGTGCCAGCAGTTTGACCCCGTCAACTAATGAAAAACTGTTTTTT | CASSLTPSTNEKLFF | TRBV28 | - | TRBJ1-4 | once
TGCGCCAGCAGCCCGCGGGGGGGCGGGGAACCCTACGAGCAGTACTTC | CASSPRGGGEPYEQYF | TRBV4-1 | TRBD2 | TRBJ2-7 | -
TGCAGCGTTCCAAACGGGCGGGGCGCGCAGACTGAAGCTTTCTTT | CSVPNGRGAQTEAFF | TRBV29-1 | - | TRBJ1-1 | -
TGTGCCAGCAGCTTAGGGAGGACAGGGGGCACAGATACGCAGTATTTT | CASSLGRTGGTDTQYF | TRBV7-2 | TRBD1 | TRBJ2-3 | -
TGCGCCAGCAGCTTCGGCGACCCAGGGGGCTACACCTTC | CASSFGDPGGYTF | TRBV5-1 | - | TRBJ1-2 | -
TGCGCCAGCAGCTTGGCCTTCGGGACAGTATACGAGCAGTACTTC | CASSLAFGTVYEQYF | TRBV5-1 | TRBD1 | TRBJ2-7 | -
TGTGCCAGTAGTATGGGACCCCCTAACTATGGCTACACCTTC | CASSMGPPNYGYTF | TRBV19 | - | TRBJ1-2 | -
TGTGCCAGCAGTTACTCGGGGACCGGCAATCAGCCCCAGCATTTT | CASSYSGTGNQPQHF | TRBV6-5 | - | TRBJ1-5 | -
TGTGCCAGCAGCTTGGCATGGGGGGCAGACAAAAACATTCAGTACTTC | CASSLAWGADKNIQYF | TRBV5-6 | - | TRBJ2-4 | -
TGTGCCAGCAGCTTACAACCTTTTCTAGCGGGGTCTGTGAATGAGCAGTTCTTC | CASSLQPFLAGSVNEQFF | TRBV13 | TRBD2 | TRBJ2-1 | -
TGTGCCACCAGCAGAGATTGGGGCTACGAGCAGTACTTC | CATSRDWGYEQYF | TRBV15 | - | TRBJ2-7 | -
TGTGCCAGCAGCCATGAAAGAGACAGGGGGGTTATCTCTGGAAACACCATATATTTT | CASSHERDRGVISGNTIYF | TRBV5-8 | TRBD1 | TRBJ1-3 | -
TGCGCCAGCAGCCTCCCCGACGGAAACACCATATATTTT | CASSLPDGNTIYF | TRBV4-1 | - | TRBJ1-3 | -
TGCGCCAGCAGCTTGGCCCTAGCGGGGGGGCCGCTCGATGAGCAGTTCTTC | CASSLALAGGPLDEQFF | TRBV5-1 | TRBD2 | TRBJ2-1 | -
TGCGCCAGCAGAGACTTAACGGGTGAGCAGTACTTC | CASRDLTGEQYF | TRBV5-1 | - | TRBJ2-7 | -
TGTGCCATACTGGACAGTTCTATAAACATTCAGTACTTC | CAILDSSINIQYF | TRBV10-3 | - | TRBJ2-4 | -
TGTGCCAGCAGTGGCTTGTTAGGGGGGTTCGATGGCTACACCTTC | CASSGLLGGFDGYTF | TRBV2 | - | TRBJ1-2 | -
TGTGCCAGCAGTGAAGACGGGGGCCGAGGGGAGACCCAGTACTTC | CASSEDGGRGETQYF | TRBV6-1 | - | TRBJ2-5 | once
TGTGCCAGTAGTCCCAGGGGGTCTGGAAACACCATATATTTT | CASSPRGSGNTIYF | TRBV19 | TRBD1 | TRBJ1-3 | -